The 9 T cell receptor beta chains presented below share a single source sample, sequenced in a study of T cell responses to AZD1222 COVID-19 vaccine (dated by TCRdb to 2020 to 2022). The library was generated by the immunoSEQ multiplex PCR assay. TCRdb obtained this table from immuneACCESS and retained in-frame rearrangements with V and J assigned. These tables miss some clones; where compared with another copy, unresolved V genes account for less than half of the shortfall, and the remainder is unexplained. The sample table lists about 64,000 clones, 80% of them with a count of one. More than 13% of the sample lies in the top ten. Reading the label with the study, this specimen's time point is: about 28 days (+/-7) after the second vaccine dose. The sequencing used peripheral blood, collected 28 days after the second AZD1222 dose. The origin of the receptors is an adult who received the AZD1222 COVID-19 vaccine.

The rearrangement joins TRBV29-1 to TRBJ1-2; 9 bases are shared with TRBD1. The J segment lost 7 bases and the V segment lost 4 bases, leaving 4 bases of the junction unmatched. The germline V gene encodes CDR1 SQVTM and CDR2 ANQGSEA. CDR3 length: 12 residues. Here the CDR3 reads CSVGDRDRGYTF. In DNA form, the CDR3 reads TGCAGCGTTGGGGACAGGGACCGTGGCTACACCTTC.

The CDR3 DNA reads TGTGCCAGCACCGACTGGGGTGGGGAAGGAGAGACCCAGTACTTC. As protein: CASTDWGGEGETQYF. This chain joins TRBV6-5 and TRBJ2-5; D is unclear. The CDR3 is made up of 15 amino acids. The germline V and J ends were trimmed by 7 bases and 4 bases, with 19 bases remaining between them. Germline-derived CDR1 and CDR2 are MNHEY and SVGAGI.

This clone has a handful of counts. This chain joins TRBV11-3 and TRBJ1-5; 8 bases map to TRBD1. The V gene end was trimmed by 5 bases and the J gene end by 6 bases; junction bases not matched to a gene: 9. The germline CDR1 and CDR2 sequences are SGHNT and YENEEA. The length of the CDR3 is 15 residues. CDR3 nucleotide sequence: TGTGCCAGCAGCCCGCCCGACAGGGGTGGTCAGCCCCAGCATTTT. Translation: CASSPPDRGGQPQHF.

This sequence joins TRBV6-5 and TRBJ2-7; D not certain. Germline V CDR1 and CDR2: MNHEY, SVGAGI. The CDR3 totals 14 residues. V gave up 5 bases and J gave up 1 base, with 12 bases separating them. Here the CDR3 DNA reads TGTGCCAGCAGTCCCCTCCAAGCGTCCTACGAGCAGTACTTC. It translates to CASSPLQASYEQYF.

V gene TRBV6-5 combines with J gene TRBJ2-7; maybe TRBD2 (5 bases). Germline V gene data show CDR1 as MNHEY and CDR2 as SVGAGI. The CDR3 totals 15 residues. Deletions cut 6 bases from V and 3 bases from J, with 18 bases between. DNA for the CDR3: TGTGCCAGCAGCGACGCGCTGGAGGAGCTCTACGAGCAGTACTTC. It codes for CASSDALEELYEQYF.

The chain is built from TRBV20-1 and TRBJ2-7; D not certain. From germline, CDR1 is DFQATT and CDR2 SNEGSKA (reference sequence). Trimming took off 3 bases at V and 5 bases at J, with 8 bases between the two ends. The CDR3 consists of 11 residues. The CDR3 DNA is TGCAGTGCTAGTCCTGGGGACGAGCAGTACTTC. Translated, it gives CSASPGDEQYF.

This chain links TRBV19 with TRBJ2-3, with D perhaps TRBD2 (7 bases). The CDR3 has 17 amino acids. Trimming pared 4 bases from V and 2 bases from J, leaving 19 bases between. Per germline, CDR1 LNHDA and CDR2 SQIVND (reference sequence). CDR3 in amino acids: CASSRAGANWFTDTQYF. CDR3 nucleotides: TGTGCCAGTAGTAGGGCGGGGGCTAACTGGTTCACAGATACGCAGTATTTT.

CDR3 residues: CAIGAGENMNTEAFF. CDR3 sequence (DNA): TGTGCCATCGGCGCAGGGGAAAATATGAACACTGAAGCTTTCTTT. This chain connects TRBV10-3 to TRBJ1-1, with D maybe TRBD1 (6 bases). The CDR3 totals 15 residues. The germline V gene has CDR1 ENHRY and CDR2 SYGVKD. Trimming stripped 8 bases from V and 0 bases from J, with 16 bases between.

V usage is TRBV3-1 (or the pseudogene TRBV3-2) and J usage is TRBJ2-7; 11 bases fit TRBD2. This CDR3 spans 15 amino acids. Germline lookup yields CDR1 LGHDT and CDR2 YNNKEL (reference sequence). The ends lost 1 base at V and 6 bases at J; junction bases unmatched: 5. CDR3 DNA sequence: TGTGCCAGCAGCCAAGGACTAGCGGGGAGTGTCGAGCAGTACTTC. It specifies CASSQGLAGSVEQYF.